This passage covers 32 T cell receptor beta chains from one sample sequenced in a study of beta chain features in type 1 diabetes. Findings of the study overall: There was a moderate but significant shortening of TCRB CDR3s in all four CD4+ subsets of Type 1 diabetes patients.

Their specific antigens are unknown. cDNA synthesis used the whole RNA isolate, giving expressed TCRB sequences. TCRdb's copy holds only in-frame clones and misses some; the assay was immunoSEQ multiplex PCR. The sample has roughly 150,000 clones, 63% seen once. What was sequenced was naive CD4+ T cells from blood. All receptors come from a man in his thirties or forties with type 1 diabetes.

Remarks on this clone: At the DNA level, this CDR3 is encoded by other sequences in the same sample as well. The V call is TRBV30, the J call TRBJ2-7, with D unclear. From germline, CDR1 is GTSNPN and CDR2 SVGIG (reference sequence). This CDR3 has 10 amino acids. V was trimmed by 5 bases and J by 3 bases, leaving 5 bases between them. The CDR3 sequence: CAWGNYEQYF. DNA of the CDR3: TGTGCCTGGGGGAACTACGAGCAGTACTTC.

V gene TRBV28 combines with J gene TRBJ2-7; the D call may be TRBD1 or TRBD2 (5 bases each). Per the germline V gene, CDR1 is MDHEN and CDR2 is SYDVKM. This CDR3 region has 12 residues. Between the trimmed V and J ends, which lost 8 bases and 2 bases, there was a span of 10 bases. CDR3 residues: CASRDGAYEQYF. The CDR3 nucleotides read TGTGCCAGCCGGGACGGAGCCTACGAGCAGTACTTC.

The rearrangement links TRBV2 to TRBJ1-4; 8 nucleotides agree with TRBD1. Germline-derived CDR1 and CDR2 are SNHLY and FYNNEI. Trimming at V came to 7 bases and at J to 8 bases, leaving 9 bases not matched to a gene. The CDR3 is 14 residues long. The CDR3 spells CASTSTGVGEKLFF. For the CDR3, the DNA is TGTGCCAGCACCTCGACAGGGGTTGGAGAAAAACTGTTTTTT.

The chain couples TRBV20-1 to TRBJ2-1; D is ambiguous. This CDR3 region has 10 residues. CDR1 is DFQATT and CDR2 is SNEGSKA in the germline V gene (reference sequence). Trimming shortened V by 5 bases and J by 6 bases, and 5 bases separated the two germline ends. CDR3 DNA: TGCAGTGCTGTCCTCAATGAGCAGTTCTTC. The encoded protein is CSAVLNEQFF.

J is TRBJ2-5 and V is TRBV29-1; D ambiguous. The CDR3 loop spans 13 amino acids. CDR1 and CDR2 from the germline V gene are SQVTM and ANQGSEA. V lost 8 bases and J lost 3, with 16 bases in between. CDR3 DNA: TGCAGCTTTGGGGTCCAGGCTAAAGAGACCCAGTACTTC. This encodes CSFGVQAKETQYF.

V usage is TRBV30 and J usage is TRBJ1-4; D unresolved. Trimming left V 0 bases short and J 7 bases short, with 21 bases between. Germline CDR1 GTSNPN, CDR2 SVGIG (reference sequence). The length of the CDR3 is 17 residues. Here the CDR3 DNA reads TGTGCCTGGAGTGTTTCTCTTGGCGGGTACCTAGGTGAAAAACTGTTTTTT. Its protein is CAWSVSLGGYLGEKLFF.

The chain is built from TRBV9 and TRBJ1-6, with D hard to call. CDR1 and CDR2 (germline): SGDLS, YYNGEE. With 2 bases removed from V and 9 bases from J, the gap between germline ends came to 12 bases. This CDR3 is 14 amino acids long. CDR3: CASSVSAAGSPLHF. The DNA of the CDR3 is TGTGCCAGCAGCGTGTCCGCGGCGGGTTCACCCCTCCACTTT.

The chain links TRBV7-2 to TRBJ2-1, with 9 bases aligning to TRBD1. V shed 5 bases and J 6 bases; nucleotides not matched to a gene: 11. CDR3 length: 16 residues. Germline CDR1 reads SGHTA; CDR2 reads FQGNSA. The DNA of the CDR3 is TGTGCCAGCAGCCTCGGAGGGACAGGGTATGGCAATGAGCAGTTCTTC. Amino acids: CASSLGGTGYGNEQFF. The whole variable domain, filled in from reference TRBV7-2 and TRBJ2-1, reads GAGVSQSPSNKVTEKGKDVELRCDPISGHTALYWYRQSLGQGLEFLIYFQGNSAPDKSGLPSDRFSAERTGGSVSTLTIQRTQQEDSAVYLCASSLGGTGYGNEQFFGPGTRLTVL.

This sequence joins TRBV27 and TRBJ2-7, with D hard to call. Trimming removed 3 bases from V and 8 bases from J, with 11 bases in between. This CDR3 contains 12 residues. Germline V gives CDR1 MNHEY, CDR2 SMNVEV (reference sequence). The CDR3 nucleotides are TGTGCCAGCAGTTTGGTCGGCAGGCAGCAGTACTTC. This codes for CASSLVGRQQYF.

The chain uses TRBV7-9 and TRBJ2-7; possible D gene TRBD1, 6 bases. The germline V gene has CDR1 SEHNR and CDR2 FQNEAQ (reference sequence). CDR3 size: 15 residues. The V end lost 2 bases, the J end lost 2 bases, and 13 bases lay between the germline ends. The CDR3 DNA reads TGTGCCAGCAGCTTAAGCGACAGGATGCCCTACGAGCAGTACTTC. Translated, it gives CASSLSDRMPYEQYF.

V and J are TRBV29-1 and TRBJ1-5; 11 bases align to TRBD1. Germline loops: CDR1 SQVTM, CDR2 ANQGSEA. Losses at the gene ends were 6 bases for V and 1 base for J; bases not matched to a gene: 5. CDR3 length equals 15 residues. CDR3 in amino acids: CSVRDRGESNQPQHF. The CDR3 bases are TGCAGCGTCCGGGACAGGGGGGAGAGCAATCAGCCCCAGCATTTT.

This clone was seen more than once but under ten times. Here the CDR3 DNA reads TGCAGCGCTGGGGCCTCCGGCGGGTCTGAAGCTTTCTTT. Its translation: CSAGASGGSEAFF. V and J are TRBV29-1 and TRBJ1-1; possible D gene TRBD1, 5 bases. The CDR3 spans 13 residues. V was pared by 7 bases and J by 6 bases, with 18 bases between. Germline CDR1 reads SQVTM; CDR2 reads ANQGSEA. The full variable domain, its missing parts supplied by reference TRBV29-1 and TRBJ1-1, is SAVISQKPSRDICQRGTSLTIQCQVDSQVTMMFWYRQQPGQSLTLIATANQGSEATYESGFVIDKFPISRPNLTFSTLTVSNMSPEDSSIYLCSAGASGGSEAFFGQGTRLTVV.

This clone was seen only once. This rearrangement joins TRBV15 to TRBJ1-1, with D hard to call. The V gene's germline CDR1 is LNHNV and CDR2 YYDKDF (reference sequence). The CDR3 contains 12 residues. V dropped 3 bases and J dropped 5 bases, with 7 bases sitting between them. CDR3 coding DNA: TGTGCCACCAGCAGCCTCGAGACTGAAGCTTTCTTT. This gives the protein CATSSLETEAFF. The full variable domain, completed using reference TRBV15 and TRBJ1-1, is DAMVIQNPRYQVTQFGKPVTLSCSQTLNHNVMYWYQQKSSQAPKLLFHYYDKDFNNEADTPDNFQSRRPNTSFCFLDIRSPGLGDTAMYLCATSSLETEAFFGQGTRLTVV.

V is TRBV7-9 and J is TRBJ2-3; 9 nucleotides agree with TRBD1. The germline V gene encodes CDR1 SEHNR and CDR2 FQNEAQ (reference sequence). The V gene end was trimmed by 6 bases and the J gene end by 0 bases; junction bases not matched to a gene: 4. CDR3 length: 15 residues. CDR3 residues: CASRSTGGSTDTQYF. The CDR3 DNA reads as TGTGCCAGCAGATCTACAGGGGGCAGCACAGATACGCAGTATTTT.

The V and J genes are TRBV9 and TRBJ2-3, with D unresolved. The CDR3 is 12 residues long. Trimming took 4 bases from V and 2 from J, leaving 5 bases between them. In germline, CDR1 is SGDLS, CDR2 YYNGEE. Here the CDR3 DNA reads TGTGCCAGCAGCCCCTTCACAGATACGCAGTATTTT. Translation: CASSPFTDTQYF.

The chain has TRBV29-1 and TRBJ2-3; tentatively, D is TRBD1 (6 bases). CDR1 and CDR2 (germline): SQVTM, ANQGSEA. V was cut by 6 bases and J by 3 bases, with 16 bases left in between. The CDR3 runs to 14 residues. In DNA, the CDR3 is TGCAGCGTGAGACCCGGACAGCGAACAGATACGCAGTATTTT. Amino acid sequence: CSVRPGQRTDTQYF.

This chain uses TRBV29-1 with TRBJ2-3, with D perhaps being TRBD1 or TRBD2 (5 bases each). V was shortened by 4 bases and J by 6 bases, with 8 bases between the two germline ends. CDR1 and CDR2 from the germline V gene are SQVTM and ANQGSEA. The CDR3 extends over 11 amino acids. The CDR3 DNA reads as TGCAGCGTTGGAGGGGTTGATACGCAGTATTTT. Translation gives CSVGGVDTQYF.

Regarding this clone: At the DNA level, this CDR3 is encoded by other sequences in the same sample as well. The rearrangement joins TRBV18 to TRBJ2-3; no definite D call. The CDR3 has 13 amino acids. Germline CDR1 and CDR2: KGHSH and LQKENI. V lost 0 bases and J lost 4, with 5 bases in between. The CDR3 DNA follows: TGTGCCAGCTCACCACCTCTTTCAGATACGCAGTATTTT. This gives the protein CASSPPLSDTQYF.

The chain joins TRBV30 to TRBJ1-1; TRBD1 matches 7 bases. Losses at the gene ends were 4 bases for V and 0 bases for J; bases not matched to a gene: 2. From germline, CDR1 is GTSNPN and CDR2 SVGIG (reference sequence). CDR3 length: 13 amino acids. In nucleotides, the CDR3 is TGTGCCTGGATGGGACAGATGAACACTGAAGCTTTCTTT. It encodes CAWMGQMNTEAFF.

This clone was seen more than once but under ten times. CDR3 nucleotides: TGTGCCAGCAGCTCCGTGGGTTCCGAGCAGTACTTC. Protein sequence: CASSSVGSEQYF. This chain joins TRBV7-2 and TRBJ2-7, with no clear D. CDR1 is SGHTA, CDR2 FQGNSA, per germline. Trimming stripped 4 bases from V and 6 bases from J, with 10 bases between. The length of the CDR3 is 12 residues.

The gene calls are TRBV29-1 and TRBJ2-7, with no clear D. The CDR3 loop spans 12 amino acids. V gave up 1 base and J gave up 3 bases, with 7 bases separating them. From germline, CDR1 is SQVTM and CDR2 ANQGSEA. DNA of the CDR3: TGCAGCGTTGAAGTGGGCAGCTACGAGCAGTACTTC. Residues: CSVEVGSYEQYF.

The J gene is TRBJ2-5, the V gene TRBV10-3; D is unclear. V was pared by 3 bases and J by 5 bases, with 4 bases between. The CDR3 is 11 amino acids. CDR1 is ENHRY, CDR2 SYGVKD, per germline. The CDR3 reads CAISERETQYF. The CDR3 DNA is TGTGCCATCAGTGAACGGGAGACCCAGTACTTC.

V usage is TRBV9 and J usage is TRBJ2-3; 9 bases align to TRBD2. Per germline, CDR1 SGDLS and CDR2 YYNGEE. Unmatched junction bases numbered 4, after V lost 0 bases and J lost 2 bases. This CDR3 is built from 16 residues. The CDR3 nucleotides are TGTGCCAGCAGCGTAGCTAGCGGGGCCAACACAGATACGCAGTATTTT. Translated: CASSVASGANTDTQYF.

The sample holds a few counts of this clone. CDR3 DNA: TGTGCCAGCAGCCCTGTCACAGATACGCAGTATTTT. It yields the protein CASSPVTDTQYF. J is TRBJ2-3 and V is TRBV9; D is uncertain. V shed 4 bases and J shed 2 bases, with 5 bases lying between them. Germline assignment: CDR1 SGDLS and CDR2 YYNGEE. This CDR3 spans 12 amino acids.

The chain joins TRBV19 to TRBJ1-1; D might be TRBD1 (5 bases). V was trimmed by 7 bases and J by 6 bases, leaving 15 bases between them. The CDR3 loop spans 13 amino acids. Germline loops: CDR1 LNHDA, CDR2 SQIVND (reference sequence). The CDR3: CASTVDIRAEAFF. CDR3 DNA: TGTGCCAGTACTGTGGACATTCGGGCTGAAGCTTTCTTT.

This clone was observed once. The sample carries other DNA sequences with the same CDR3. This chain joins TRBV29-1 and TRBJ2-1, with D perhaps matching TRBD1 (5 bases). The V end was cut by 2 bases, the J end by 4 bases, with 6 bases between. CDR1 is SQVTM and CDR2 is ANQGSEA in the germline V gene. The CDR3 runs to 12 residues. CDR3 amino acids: CSVERTYNEQFF. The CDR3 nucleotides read TGCAGCGTTGAAAGGACATACAATGAGCAGTTCTTC.

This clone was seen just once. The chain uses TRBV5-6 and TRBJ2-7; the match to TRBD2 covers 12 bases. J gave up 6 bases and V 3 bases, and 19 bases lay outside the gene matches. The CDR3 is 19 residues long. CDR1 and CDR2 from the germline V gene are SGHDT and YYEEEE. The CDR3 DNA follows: TGTGCCAGCAGCTCGCTGACTAGCGGGGGCCCGCCGGGGATTTCCGAGCAGTACTTC. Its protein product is CASSSLTSGGPPGISEQYF.

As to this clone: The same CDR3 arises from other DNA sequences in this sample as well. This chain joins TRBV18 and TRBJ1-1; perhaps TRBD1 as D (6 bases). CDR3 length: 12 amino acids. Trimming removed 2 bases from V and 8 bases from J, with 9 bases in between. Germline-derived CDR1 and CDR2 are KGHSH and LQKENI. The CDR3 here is CASSPNRAEAFF. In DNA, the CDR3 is TGTGCCAGCTCACCAAACAGGGCGGAAGCTTTCTTT. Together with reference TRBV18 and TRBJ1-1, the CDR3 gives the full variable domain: NAGVMQNPRHLVRRRGQEARLRCSPMKGHSHVYWYRQLPEEGLKFMVYLQKENIIDESGMPKERFSAEFPKEGPSILRIQQVVRGDSAAYFCASSPNRAEAFFGQGTRLTVV.

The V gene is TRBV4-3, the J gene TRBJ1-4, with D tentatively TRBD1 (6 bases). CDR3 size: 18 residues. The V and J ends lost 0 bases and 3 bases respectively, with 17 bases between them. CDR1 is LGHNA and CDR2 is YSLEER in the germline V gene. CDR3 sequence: CASSQDSHQGWANEKLFF. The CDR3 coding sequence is TGCGCCAGCAGCCAAGATTCCCACCAGGGGTGGGCTAATGAAAAACTGTTTTTT.

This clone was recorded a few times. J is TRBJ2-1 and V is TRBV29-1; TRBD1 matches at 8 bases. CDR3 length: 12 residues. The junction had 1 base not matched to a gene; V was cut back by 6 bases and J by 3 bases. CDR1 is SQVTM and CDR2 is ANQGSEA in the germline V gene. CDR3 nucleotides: TGCAGCGTCGGACAGGGCTACAATGAGCAGTTCTTC. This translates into CSVGQGYNEQFF.

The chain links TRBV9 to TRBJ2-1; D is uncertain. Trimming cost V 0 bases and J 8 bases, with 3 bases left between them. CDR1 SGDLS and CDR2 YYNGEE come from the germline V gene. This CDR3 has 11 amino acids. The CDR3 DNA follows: TGTGCCAGCAGCGTAGGGTATGAGCAGTTCTTC. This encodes CASSVGYEQFF.

The CDR3 loop reads CAWIPGLAARDTQYF. The CDR3 DNA reads as TGTGCCTGGATCCCCGGGCTAGCGGCCCGGGATACGCAGTATTTT. This rearrangement joins TRBV30 to TRBJ2-3, with TRBD2 matching over 7 bases. CDR3 size: 15 residues. Germline CDR1 and CDR2: GTSNPN and SVGIG (reference sequence). The V gene end was trimmed by 4 bases and the J gene end by 6 bases; junction bases not matched to a gene: 13.